This T cell receptor (beta chain) stems from a study of blood T cell repertoires in COVID-19. CDR1 SQVTM and CDR2 ANQGSEA come from the germline V gene. Trimming removed 2 bases from V and 1 base from J; junction bases left unmatched: 5. The CDR3 loop spans 15 amino acids. Methods used by the authors: Reference gene primer amplification yielded estimated nucleated cell counts. TCRdb's table, derived via immunoSEQ multiplex PCR, lists solely in-frame clones and lacks some. V, J and clone size are taken as reported in that table, and D and trimming were inferred from the DNA itself. Among 98,000 or so clones listed, about 88% were seen once.

The TCR sequence derives from a human donor in a cohort sampled during active COVID-19. The sequenced sample consisted of peripheral blood. The gene calls are TRBV29-1 and TRBJ2-1, with 7 nucleotides matching TRBD1. CDR3: CSVEHGQVSYNEQFF. The CDR3 bases are TGCAGCGTTGAACACGGACAGGTTTCCTACAATGAGCAGTTCTTC.